A selection of T cell receptor beta chains follows, all from one sample in a study of glioma-infiltrating T cells. TCRdb ran MiXCR on the multiplex PCR reads and lists one entry per CDR3 protein. Of fewer than 200,000 distinct CDR3 sequences in the sample, about 46% were seen once. Sequenced sample: glioma tissue, nonneoplastic brain tissue, or PBMCs (not recorded which). These receptors all stem from a human donor with low-grade glioma or glioblastoma, undergoing nonglioma brain surgery, or in good health (not recorded which). The CDR3 runs from the conserved cysteine through the conserved F or W. D genes are given only for firm matches. Only part of the rows carry a size: once, few, many, or a class if the clone is expanded.

abundance	d_gene	v_gene	j_gene	CDR3nt	CDR3aa
.	.	TRBV15	TRBJ2-3	TGTGCCACCAGCAGAGTAATATCCCAGTGGGAAGATATGCAGTATTTT	CATSRVISQWEDMQYF
.	TRBD1	TRBV19	TRBJ2-7	TGTGCCAGTAGACCCACCGGGACAGGGGAGTACGAGCAGTACTTC	CASRPTGTGEYEQYF
few	.	TRBV2	TRBJ2-1	TGTGCCAGCCAAAGCTGGGGCAATGAGCAGTTCTTC	CASQSWGNEQFF
.	TRBD1	TRBV19	TRBJ1-1	TGTGCCAGTACCCCAGGGGGGGTGAAAACTGAAGCTTTCTTT	CASTPGGVKTEAFF
.	.	TRBV2	TRBJ1-4	TGTGCCAGCAGCGATGGGGGAAATAATGAAAAACTGTTTTTT	CASSDGGNNEKLFF
.	.	TRBV3-1	TRBJ2-7	TGTGCCAGCAGCCGGACTATCGGGAGACTTAGTTACGAGCAGTACTTC	CASSRTIGRLSYEQYF
many	TRBD2	TRBV19	TRBJ2-7	TGTGCCAGTTCGAGCGGGAGAATCTACGAGCAGTACTTC	CASSSGRIYEQYF
many	.	TRBV28	TRBJ2-7	TGTGCCAGCAGTTATCGTACCGGGCCTTCCTACGAGCAGTACTTC	CASSYRTGPSYEQYF
.	TRBD1	TRBV5-1	TRBJ1-3	TGCGCCAGCGGTGCAGGGGGCGATGGAAACACCATATATTTT	CASGAGGDGNTIYF
few	.	TRBV11-2	TRBJ2-3	TGTGCCAGCAGCTTAGTTTCTGGCGGAGGGGATACGCAGTATTTT	CASSLVSGGGDTQYF
few	.	TRBV7-6	TRBJ2-2	TGTGCCAGCAGCTTCACCCCGACAGGAACGAACACCGGGGAGCTGTTTTTT	CASSFTPTGTNTGELFF
.	.	TRBV29-1	TRBJ2-2	TGCAGCGTAGCCAGGAGGGACACCGGGGAGCTGTTTTTT	CSVARRDTGELFF
.	TRBD1	TRBV6-2/TRBV6-3	TRBJ2-7	TGTGCCAGCAGCTTTAGAGGGGGCCCTTACGAGCAGTACTTC	CASSFRGGPYEQYF
.	.	TRBV6-2/TRBV6-3	TRBJ1-5	TGTGCCAGCAAAAGATACAGGGCCCTCAATCATCCCCAGCATTTT	CASKRYRALNHPQHF
.	.	TRBV20-1	TRBJ2-7	TGCAGTTCTAGACTAAAACTAGTTACCGAGCAGTACTTC	CSSRLKLVTEQYF
.	.	TRBV28	TRBJ2-7	TGTGCCAGCAGTTACCCTCTTGGCGTAGCCCCCTACGAGCAGTACTTC	CASSYPLGVAPYEQYF
few	TRBD1	TRBV7-6	TRBJ2-3	TGTGCCAGCAGCTTTTTTCGACAGGGCCCGACAGATACGCAGTATTTT	CASSFFRQGPTDTQYF
once	TRBD1	TRBV7-9	TRBJ1-1	TGTGCCAGCAGCCCTTCGGGACAGGGGGCGATAGGCTCTGAAGCTTTCTTT	CASSPSGQGAIGSEAFF
.	.	TRBV29-1	TRBJ2-3	TGCAGCGTTATTTTGTTTACAGATACGCAGTATTTT	CSVILFTDTQYF
.	TRBD1	TRBV30	TRBJ1-2	TGTGCCTGGGAAGGGGGCGGCGGCTACACCTTC	CAWEGGGGYTF
many	.	TRBV20-1	TRBJ2-3	TGCAGTGCTCCACGCCACAAAGATACGCAGTATTTT	CSAPRHKDTQYF
many	.	TRBV28	TRBJ2-5	TGTGCCAGCGCAGGGGCCCAAGAGACCCAGTACTTC	CASAGAQETQYF
.	.	TRBV2	TRBJ1-5	TGTGCCAGCAGTGGGCAGGGAGGTAAGCCCCAGCATTTT	CASSGQGGKPQHF
many	.	TRBV6-1	TRBJ2-1	TGTGCCAGCAGTGAAGAGCCAGTCGGCCCCTACAATGAGCAGTTCTTC	CASSEEPVGPYNEQFF
many	.	TRBV15	TRBJ2-2	TGTGCCACCAGCAGAGAACCCTCCAAGGGGGAGCTGTTTTTT	CATSREPSKGELFF
once	.	TRBV6-2/TRBV6-3	TRBJ2-7	TGTGCCAGCTCACCGTTTGTTCTCGGGCCAGGGGAGACCGAGCAGTACTTC	CASSPFVLGPGETEQYF
.	.	TRBV29-1	TRBJ1-1	TGCAGCGTTGAAGTGGGGGATTGGGACACTGAAGCTTTCTTT	CSVEVGDWDTEAFF
.	TRBD2	TRBV5-1	TRBJ2-1	TGCGCCAGCGCGGGGTTAGCGGGAGGCAATGAGCAGTTCTTC	CASAGLAGGNEQFF
.	.	TRBV20-1	TRBJ2-7	TGCGGTGCTACGCGGACAGATTATTCCTACGAGCAGTACTTC	CGATRTDYSYEQYF